This T cell receptor (beta chain) stems from a study of cytomegalovirus exposure and HLA in healthy donors. As for the study in general: Among the approximately 410 genotyped donors, over 70% were placed in the Caucasian-associated ancestry cluster.

Remarks on this clone: Its antigen is as yet unknown.

General observations from the study: Clonal expansion was found to be greater in HLA-associated TCR beta chains than in equally common others in a later analysis. Earlier findings revealed that most TCR beta V segments proved productive either about 87% or about 30% of the time.

Healthy individuals who donated bone marrow served as the donors. The PCR had 60 Vbeta and 13 Jbeta primers. Method: immunoSEQ multiplex PCR; TCRdb's copy keeps in-frame clones and lacks some. In the table there are 88,000 or so clones, over 60% of which are singletons. The V gene lost 3 bases and the J gene lost 3 bases, with 9 bases spanning the gap. The CDR3 totals 14 residues. Per germline, CDR1 MDHEN and CDR2 SYDVKM. Sample: PBMCs. J is TRBJ2-1 and V is TRBV28; tentative D call: TRBD2 (6 bases). This TCR derives from a male donor in good health and CMV-seropositive. The CDR3 loop reads CASSLRELYNEQFF. Written as DNA, the CDR3 is TGTGCCAGCAGTTTGCGGGAACTCTACAATGAGCAGTTCTTC.